The clone carrying this TCR beta chain has more than one count but fewer than ten. Antigen unknown. The record originates from a study of blood T cells in healthy people across ages. Study in general: Through template switching, about one barcoded beta molecule was captured per two T cells, as measured in model experiments.

The use of a sample-barcoded 5' primer and a J-beta primer mix characterized a second PCR of roughly 6 to 11 cycles. TCRdb re-called the 5' RACE reads through MiXCR, storing one row per CDR3 protein. Of 710,000 or so distinct CDR3 sequences listed, approximately 21% were seen once; the top ten hold 22%. The V gene's germline CDR1 is SGHRS and CDR2 YFSETQ. The length of the CDR3 is 12 residues. Study observations and caveats: In long-lived donors, naive CD4+ cell counts and diversity exceeded those of aged donors.

The TCR comes from a man aged 65 to 85 in good health. The gene calls are TRBV5-1 and TRBJ2-5, with TRBD1 as a possible D gene (5 bases). Matching the DNA end better, TRBJ2-1 makes the J call doubtful. Sequencing was carried out using blood. CDR3 amino acids: CASSVEAGEQFF. CDR3 nucleotide sequence: TGCGCCAGCAGCGTCGAAGCAGGGGAGCAGTTCTTC.